This T cell receptor (beta chain) appears in the sequencing data of a study of human T cells and chemical hapten exposure. Turning to the study itself: Patch tests put 0.01% DPC on the upper back, and the results were checked at 6 days.

In this sample, this clonotype turned up a few times. A single record per CDR3 protein comes from TCRdb applying MiXCR to the RACE reads. This sample has some 380,000 distinct CDR3 sequences, with about 4.4% found just once. Time point noted: patch test 1, 2 weeks after DPC sensitization. Specified treatment: therapeutic diphenylcyclopropenone sensitization with weekly scalp DPC. Prior to application of each patch test, blood was drawn. The starting material was whole blood, obtained in connection with sensitization to the hapten diphenylcyclopropenone (DPC). This receptor was obtained from a woman aged 45-60 years with alopecia areata. Some clones in this sample may be carry-over from other donors' samples.

In nucleotides, the CDR3 is TGCAGTGCTAGACCCCCTAGCGGGAGGGGGAACGAGCAGTACTTC. This sequence encodes CSARPPSGRGNEQYF. The V and J genes are TRBV20-1 and TRBJ2-7; 12 bases map to TRBD2. J was trimmed by 5 bases and V by 2 bases; bases with no gene match: 7. This CDR3 is 15 amino acids long. In germline, CDR1 is DFQATT, CDR2 SNEGSKA (reference sequence).